The T cell receptor beta chain described here comes from a study of regulatory T cells in long-lasting Graves disease. Germline V gene lookup returns CDR1 LNHDA and CDR2 SQIVND (reference sequence). The V end was cut by 4 bases, the J end by 4 bases, with 11 bases between. CDR3 length equals 14 residues. Time point specified: persistent/refractory GD, antithyroid drugs over 5 years with positive TRAb. Preparation of the TCR library used RNA extracted from PBMCs. This clonotype was counted many times. The antigen remains unidentified. Study outcomes and limitations: Fewer public clonotypes were shared by new patients (approximately 1,000) than by persistent patients (roughly 2,500). It was in persistent disease that TRBV28, TRBJ1-2 and TRBJ2-5 were favored. Results may be inaccurate due to the small sample size. Persistent Graves' cases showed lower TCR diversity than newly diagnosed cases.

Arm-PCR of CDR3 regions with iRepertoire HTBI primers generated TCR beta libraries. From the multiplex PCR reads, TCRdb called clonotypes with MiXCR, one entry per CDR3 protein. Of approximately 360,000 distinct CDR3 sequences listed, roughly 24% are singletons. This specimen was peripheral blood mononuclear cells (PBMCs), taken when the disease was refractory, from a patient treated with antithyroid drugs. This receptor was obtained from a woman aged 40-49 years with Graves disease. The chain combines TRBV19 with TRBJ1-5, with a possible D match to TRBD1 (5 bases). CDR3 residues: CASSTEGMNQPQHF. The CDR3 DNA is TGTGCCAGTAGTACCGAGGGGATGAATCAGCCCCAGCATTTT.